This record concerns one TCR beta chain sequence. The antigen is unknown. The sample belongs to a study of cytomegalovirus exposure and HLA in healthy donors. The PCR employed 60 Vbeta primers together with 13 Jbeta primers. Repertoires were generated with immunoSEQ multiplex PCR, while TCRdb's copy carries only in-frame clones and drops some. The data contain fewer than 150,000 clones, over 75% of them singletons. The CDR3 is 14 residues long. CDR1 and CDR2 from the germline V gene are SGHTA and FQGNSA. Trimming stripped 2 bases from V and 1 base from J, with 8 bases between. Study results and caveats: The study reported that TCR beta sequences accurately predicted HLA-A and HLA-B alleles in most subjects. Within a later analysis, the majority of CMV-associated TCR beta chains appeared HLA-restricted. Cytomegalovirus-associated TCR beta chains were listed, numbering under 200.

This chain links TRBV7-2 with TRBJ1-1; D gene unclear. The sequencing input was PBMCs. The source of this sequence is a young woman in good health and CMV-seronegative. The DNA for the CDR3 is TGTGCCAGCAGCTTATTGGCAGGGAACACTGAAGCTTTCTTT. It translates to CASSLLAGNTEAFF.